A selection of T cell receptor beta chains follows, all from one sample in a study of T cells in Graves' hyperthyroidism and ophthalmopathy. Using its own MiXCR run on the multiplex PCR reads, TCRdb lists one record per CDR3 protein. The table shows under 350,000 distinct CDR3 sequences, with roughly 20% occurring only once. Input material: blood. Receptors were obtained from a woman aged 45-60 years with Graves' hyperthyroidism. Each CDR3 is given with its conserved first and last residue. A D gene is named only where the DNA matches it firmly. Size tells how often a clone was seen (once, few, many) or the class of an expanded clone, and some rows leave it out.

v_call: TRBV28; j_call: TRBJ2-3; clone_size: many; d_call: TRBD1; cdr3_nt: TGTGCCAGCAGTCCCCGTTTGACAGGGCCAGATACGCAGTATTTT; cdr3_aa: CASSPRLTGPDTQYF
v_call: TRBV30; j_call: TRBJ2-5; clone_size: NA; d_call: TRBD1; cdr3_nt: TGTGCCTGGAGTGTTTTGTGGCGAGGGGGCCCGAGAGAGACCCAGTACTTC; cdr3_aa: CAWSVLWRGGPRETQYF
v_call: TRBV11-2; j_call: TRBJ2-1; clone_size: many; d_call: TRBD2; cdr3_nt: TGTGCCAGCAGTTTTGCCGGGACTAGCGGGAAGACGCCCTACAATGAGCAGTTCTTC; cdr3_aa: CASSFAGTSGKTPYNEQFF
v_call: TRBV6-1; j_call: TRBJ2-1; clone_size: NA; d_call: NA; cdr3_nt: TGTGCCAGCAGTCCCCTGGTCGGGGATGAGCAGTTCTTC; cdr3_aa: CASSPLVGDEQFF
v_call: TRBV5-6; j_call: TRBJ2-2; clone_size: NA; d_call: NA; cdr3_nt: TGTGCCAGCAGCTTGGAGCCCACAACCGGGGAGCTGTTTTTT; cdr3_aa: CASSLEPTTGELFF
v_call: TRBV6-1; j_call: TRBJ2-1; clone_size: many; d_call: NA; cdr3_nt: TGTGCCAGCAGTTCCCTGGTAGCGGACAATGAGCAGTTCTTC; cdr3_aa: CASSSLVADNEQFF
v_call: TRBV6-5; j_call: TRBJ2-7; clone_size: once; d_call: TRBD2; cdr3_nt: TGTGCCAGCAGTTACTCGACTAGCGGGAGGGTCGAGCAGTACTTC; cdr3_aa: CASSYSTSGRVEQYF
v_call: TRBV7-9; j_call: TRBJ2-1; clone_size: once; d_call: NA; cdr3_nt: TGTGCCAGCAGCCAACGGGGGAGCCCCTACAATGAGCAGTTCTTC; cdr3_aa: CASSQRGSPYNEQFF
v_call: TRBV10-1; j_call: TRBJ2-7; clone_size: few; d_call: NA; cdr3_nt: TGCGCCACCGGTTTTCCTTATTTTCTTCGTTACGAGCAGTACTTC; cdr3_aa: CATGFPYFLRYEQYF
v_call: TRBV18; j_call: TRBJ1-6; clone_size: NA; d_call: TRBD1; cdr3_nt: TGTGCCAGCTCACCGGGACAGGGGGCGACTTCACCCCTCCACTTT; cdr3_aa: CASSPGQGATSPLHF
v_call: TRBV20-1; j_call: TRBJ1-1; clone_size: many; d_call: NA; cdr3_nt: TGCAGTGCTAGACCCCCAATGGGGGCTTTCTTT; cdr3_aa: CSARPPMGAFF
v_call: TRBV15; j_call: TRBJ2-4; clone_size: few; d_call: NA; cdr3_nt: TGTGCCACCAGCAGAGATTTAATCCAGAACATTCAGTACTTC; cdr3_aa: CATSRDLIQNIQYF
v_call: TRBV6-1; j_call: TRBJ2-7; clone_size: NA; d_call: TRBD2; cdr3_nt: TGTGCCAGCAGTCAAGCGGGGAGCTCCTACGAGCAGTACTTC; cdr3_aa: CASSQAGSSYEQYF
v_call: TRBV12-3/TRBV12-4; j_call: TRBJ2-3; clone_size: many; d_call: NA; cdr3_nt: TGTGCCAGCAGAACATCTACAGATACGCAGTATTTT; cdr3_aa: CASRTSTDTQYF
v_call: TRBV28; j_call: TRBJ1-1; clone_size: many; d_call: NA; cdr3_nt: TGTGCCAGCAGGTACACCCATGAAGCTTTCTTT; cdr3_aa: CASRYTHEAFF
v_call: TRBV27; j_call: TRBJ2-5; clone_size: many; d_call: TRBD1; cdr3_nt: TGTGCCAGCTCCTTCGGGACAGAACAAGAGACCCAGTACTTC; cdr3_aa: CASSFGTEQETQYF
v_call: TRBV12-3/TRBV12-4; j_call: TRBJ1-5; clone_size: few; d_call: NA; cdr3_nt: TGTGCCAGCACACGGGGGGGTGGGGATCAGCCCCAGCATTTT; cdr3_aa: CASTRGGGDQPQHF
v_call: TRBV27; j_call: TRBJ1-5; clone_size: many; d_call: NA; cdr3_nt: TGTGCCAGCAGCGGGGGGACGGATAGCAATCAGCCCCAGCATTTT; cdr3_aa: CASSGGTDSNQPQHF
v_call: TRBV30; j_call: TRBJ2-1; clone_size: many; d_call: TRBD2; cdr3_nt: TGTGCCTGGAAGGGACTAGCAGATTACAATGAGCAGTTCTTC; cdr3_aa: CAWKGLADYNEQFF
v_call: TRBV18; j_call: TRBJ2-1; clone_size: many; d_call: TRBD1; cdr3_nt: TGTGCCAGCTCACCACCGCAGGGGGCTCTGTATGAGCAGTTCTTC; cdr3_aa: CASSPPQGALYEQFF
v_call: TRBV20-1; j_call: TRBJ2-7; clone_size: many; d_call: TRBD2; cdr3_nt: TGCAGTGCTACCTTCGACGCGGGAGCCTACGAGCAGTACTTC; cdr3_aa: CSATFDAGAYEQYF
v_call: TRBV12-3/TRBV12-4; j_call: TRBJ2-1; clone_size: many; d_call: TRBD2; cdr3_nt: TGTGCCAGCAGTTTGGCATGGACTAGCGGGGGGCAAAATGAGCAGTTCTTC; cdr3_aa: CASSLAWTSGGQNEQFF
v_call: TRBV9; j_call: TRBJ1-4; clone_size: NA; d_call: NA; cdr3_nt: TGTGCCAGCAGCGTACATTCGGCGGGGGCAACTAATGAAAAACTGTTTTTT; cdr3_aa: CASSVHSAGATNEKLFF
v_call: TRBV11-2; j_call: TRBJ2-1; clone_size: NA; d_call: NA; cdr3_nt: TGTGCCAGCAGCTCAATATCGGGGGAGCAGTTCTTC; cdr3_aa: CASSSISGEQFF
v_call: TRBV6-1; j_call: TRBJ2-3; clone_size: few; d_call: NA; cdr3_nt: TGTGCCAGCAGCTTCCAGGCACTCTATACAGATACGCAGTATTTT; cdr3_aa: CASSFQALYTDTQYF
v_call: TRBV5-4; j_call: TRBJ2-1; clone_size: few; d_call: NA; cdr3_nt: TGTGCCAGCAGCGGGACGGGAAGGTATGAGCAGTTCTTC; cdr3_aa: CASSGTGRYEQFF
v_call: TRBV6-2/TRBV6-3; j_call: TRBJ2-1; clone_size: few; d_call: TRBD2; cdr3_nt: TGTGCCAGCAGCCAATCCGTGTCTAGCGGTTACAATGAGCAGTTCTTC; cdr3_aa: CASSQSVSSGYNEQFF
v_call: TRBV30; j_call: TRBJ2-5; clone_size: NA; d_call: NA; cdr3_nt: TGTGCCTGGAGCGAGGGGGCCGGGAGGGAGACCCAGTACTTC; cdr3_aa: CAWSEGAGRETQYF
v_call: TRBV4-1; j_call: TRBJ1-4; clone_size: few; d_call: NA; cdr3_nt: TGCGCCAGCAGCATCGGCCCTAGTATCACGACTAATGAAAAACTGTTTTTT; cdr3_aa: CASSIGPSITTNEKLFF
v_call: TRBV12-3/TRBV12-4; j_call: TRBJ1-2; clone_size: NA; d_call: NA; cdr3_nt: TGTGCCAGCAGTTTACAGAAAGACTATGGCTACACCTTC; cdr3_aa: CASSLQKDYGYTF
v_call: TRBV12-3/TRBV12-4; j_call: TRBJ2-7; clone_size: many; d_call: TRBD2; cdr3_nt: TGTGCCACCACGACTAGCGGGAGGGAGGACGAGCAGTACTTC; cdr3_aa: CATTTSGREDEQYF
v_call: TRBV12-5; j_call: TRBJ1-2; clone_size: few; d_call: TRBD1; cdr3_nt: TGTGCTAGTGGTAGGGGGCTTGTTTCGGATGGCTACACCTTC; cdr3_aa: CASGRGLVSDGYTF
v_call: TRBV5-6; j_call: TRBJ1-1; clone_size: NA; d_call: NA; cdr3_nt: TGTGCCAGCAGCTTGGGGTTGTTCGATGAAGCTTTCTTT; cdr3_aa: CASSLGLFDEAFF
v_call: TRBV6-2/TRBV6-3; j_call: TRBJ2-1; clone_size: many; d_call: TRBD1; cdr3_nt: TGTGCCAGCAGTTACTCGAGTCAAGCGACAGGGGGCTACAATGAGCAGTTCTTC; cdr3_aa: CASSYSSQATGGYNEQFF
v_call: TRBV15; j_call: TRBJ2-7; clone_size: few; d_call: NA; cdr3_nt: TGTGCCACCAGCAGCGGTGCCAGTACCTACGAGCAGTACTTC; cdr3_aa: CATSSGASTYEQYF
v_call: TRBV7-6; j_call: TRBJ1-1; clone_size: many; d_call: NA; cdr3_nt: TGTGCCAGCAGCTTAGGACAGAGCACTGAAGCTTTCTTT; cdr3_aa: CASSLGQSTEAFF
v_call: TRBV2; j_call: TRBJ2-5; clone_size: many; d_call: TRBD2; cdr3_nt: TGTGCCAGCAGGGTCACGGGCGGGGGGGCCCGGGAGACCCAGTACTTC; cdr3_aa: CASRVTGGGARETQYF
v_call: TRBV5-1; j_call: TRBJ2-3; clone_size: NA; d_call: TRBD2; cdr3_nt: TGCGCCAGCTCACTAGCGGGGGGGCCCCCAGATACGCAGTATTTT; cdr3_aa: CASSLAGGPPDTQYF
v_call: TRBV4-2; j_call: TRBJ2-1; clone_size: many; d_call: NA; cdr3_nt: TGTGCCAGCAGCCAAGATAATCGGCAGGGCCACAATGAGCAGTTCTTC; cdr3_aa: CASSQDNRQGHNEQFF
v_call: TRBV10-3; j_call: TRBJ1-3; clone_size: NA; d_call: TRBD1; cdr3_nt: TGTGCCATCAGTGTCGGACAGGACCACACCATATATTTT; cdr3_aa: CAISVGQDHTIYF
v_call: TRBV6-2/TRBV6-3; j_call: TRBJ2-5; clone_size: NA; d_call: NA; cdr3_nt: TGTGCCAGCAGCCCCTTTCTAACGTACCAAGAGACCCAGTACTTC; cdr3_aa: CASSPFLTYQETQYF
v_call: TRBV6-1; j_call: TRBJ2-1; clone_size: NA; d_call: TRBD2; cdr3_nt: TGTGCCAGCAGAGCGACTAGCGGGGACTCCTACAATGAGCAGTTCTTC; cdr3_aa: CASRATSGDSYNEQFF
v_call: TRBV7-9; j_call: TRBJ1-2; clone_size: few; d_call: TRBD1; cdr3_nt: TGTGCCAGCAGCTTAGAGGTGGGACAGGGGTATGGCTACACCTTC; cdr3_aa: CASSLEVGQGYGYTF
v_call: TRBV29-1; j_call: TRBJ1-1; clone_size: few; d_call: NA; cdr3_nt: TGCAGCGTTGACCAGACTGAAGCTTTCTTT; cdr3_aa: CSVDQTEAFF
v_call: TRBV12-3/TRBV12-4; j_call: TRBJ2-7; clone_size: many; d_call: TRBD2; cdr3_nt: TGTGCCAGCAGTTTGGGGAGGGCCGATTGGGAGCAGTACTTC; cdr3_aa: CASSLGRADWEQYF
v_call: TRBV12-3/TRBV12-4; j_call: TRBJ2-3; clone_size: many; d_call: NA; cdr3_nt: TGTGCCAGCAGTTTGGGCCCCCGGCTGTATACGCAGTATTTT; cdr3_aa: CASSLGPRLYTQYF